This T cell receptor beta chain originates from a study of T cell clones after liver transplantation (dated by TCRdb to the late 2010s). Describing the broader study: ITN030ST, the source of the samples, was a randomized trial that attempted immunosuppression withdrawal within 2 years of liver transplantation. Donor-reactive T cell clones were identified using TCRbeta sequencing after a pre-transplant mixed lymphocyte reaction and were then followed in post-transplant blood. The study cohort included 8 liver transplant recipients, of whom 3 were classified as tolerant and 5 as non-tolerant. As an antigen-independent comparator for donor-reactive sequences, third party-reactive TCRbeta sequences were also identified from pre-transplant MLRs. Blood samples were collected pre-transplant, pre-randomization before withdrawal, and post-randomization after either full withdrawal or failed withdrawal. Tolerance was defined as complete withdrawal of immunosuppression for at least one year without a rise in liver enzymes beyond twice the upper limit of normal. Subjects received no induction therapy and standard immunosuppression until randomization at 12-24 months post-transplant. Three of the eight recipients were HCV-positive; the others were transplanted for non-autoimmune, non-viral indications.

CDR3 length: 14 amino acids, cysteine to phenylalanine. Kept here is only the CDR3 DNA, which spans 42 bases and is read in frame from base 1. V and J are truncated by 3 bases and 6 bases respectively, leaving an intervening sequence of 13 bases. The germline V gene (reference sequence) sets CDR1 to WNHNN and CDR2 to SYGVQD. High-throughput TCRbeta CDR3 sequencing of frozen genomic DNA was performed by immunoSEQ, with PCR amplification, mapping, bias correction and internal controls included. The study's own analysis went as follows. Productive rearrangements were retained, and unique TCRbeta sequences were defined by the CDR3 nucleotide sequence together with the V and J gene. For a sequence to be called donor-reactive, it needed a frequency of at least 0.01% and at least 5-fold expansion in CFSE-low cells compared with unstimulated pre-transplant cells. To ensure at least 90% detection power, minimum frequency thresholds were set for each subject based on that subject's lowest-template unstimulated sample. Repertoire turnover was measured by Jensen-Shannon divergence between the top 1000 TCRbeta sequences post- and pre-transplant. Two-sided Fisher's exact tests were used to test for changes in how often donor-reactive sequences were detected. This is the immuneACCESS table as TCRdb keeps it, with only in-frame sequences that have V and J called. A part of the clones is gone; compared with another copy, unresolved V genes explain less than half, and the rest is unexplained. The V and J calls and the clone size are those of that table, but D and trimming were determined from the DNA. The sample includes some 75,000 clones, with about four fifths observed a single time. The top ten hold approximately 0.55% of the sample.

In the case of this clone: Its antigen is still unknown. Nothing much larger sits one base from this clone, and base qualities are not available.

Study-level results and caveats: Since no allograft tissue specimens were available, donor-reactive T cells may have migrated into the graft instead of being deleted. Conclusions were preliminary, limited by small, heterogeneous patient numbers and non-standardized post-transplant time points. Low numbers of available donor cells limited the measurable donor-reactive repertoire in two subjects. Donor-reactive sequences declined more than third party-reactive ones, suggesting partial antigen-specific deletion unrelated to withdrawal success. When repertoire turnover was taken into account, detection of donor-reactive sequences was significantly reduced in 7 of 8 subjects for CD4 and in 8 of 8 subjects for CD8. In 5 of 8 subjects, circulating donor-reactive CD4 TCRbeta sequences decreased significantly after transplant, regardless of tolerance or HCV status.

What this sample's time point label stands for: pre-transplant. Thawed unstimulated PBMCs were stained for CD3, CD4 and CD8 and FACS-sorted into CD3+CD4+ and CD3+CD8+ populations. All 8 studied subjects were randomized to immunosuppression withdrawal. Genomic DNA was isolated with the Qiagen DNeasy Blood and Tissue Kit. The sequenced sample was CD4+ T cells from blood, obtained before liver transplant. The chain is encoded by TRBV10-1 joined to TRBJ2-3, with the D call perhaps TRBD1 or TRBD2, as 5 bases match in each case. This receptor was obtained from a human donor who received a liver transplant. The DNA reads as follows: TGCGCCAGCAGTGATGGGGGAATCCGGGATACGCAGTATTTT. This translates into CASSDGGIRDTQYF.